The source of this T cell receptor (beta chain) is a study of T cell clonotyping in hematopoietic cell transplantation. As regards this clone: Its specificity is unknown.

Blood collection times were about day -28 and days 30, 100, 180 posttransplant. Germline V gene data show CDR1 as SGHAT and CDR2 as FQNNGV. This CDR3 region has 14 residues. Trimming took 5 bases from V and 9 from J; bases not matched to a gene: 5. Regarding the study as a whole: Graft donor and pretransplant recipient Inverse Simpson Index values predicted broader posttransplant TCR diversity. No sorting was done, leaving CD4 and CD8 contributions mixed.

Some clones are missing from TCRdb's copy, which holds only in-frame ones; the method was immunoSEQ multiplex PCR. Among some 9,700 clones listed, around 97% were seen once. The rearrangement links TRBV11-2 to TRBJ1-6, with 9 bases identical to TRBD1. The material was peripheral blood mononuclear cells, obtained 100 days after allogeneic stem cell transplant. The TCR comes from a male patient aged 55 to 69 who had an allogeneic stem cell transplant from a related donor, so the T cells may come from the graft donor. Some clones in this sample may be carry-over from other donors' samples. CDR3 loop: CASSRTGVTSPLHF. As DNA, the CDR3 is TGTGCCAGCAGCAGGACAGGGGTTACTTCACCCCTCCACTTT.